This TCR beta chain stems from a study of blood T cell repertoires in COVID-19. Germline V gene sequence: CDR1 LGHNA, CDR2 YNFKEQ. V lost 0 bases, J lost 4 bases, and 6 bases stayed unmatched. The CDR3 runs 15 residues. It was during active infection that Seattle patients were enrolled and then longitudinally followed. Libraries were prepared by immunoSEQ multiplex PCR; TCRdb keeps only in-frame clonotypes and omits some of them. The sample lists 350,000 to 450,000 clones; approximately 86% were seen once. Sample: peripheral blood. This TCR came from a woman between 55 and 75 years old with COVID-19, enrolled during active disease. The chain couples TRBV4-2 to TRBJ2-7, with TRBD2 matching 7 bases. The DNA for the CDR3 is TGTGCCAGCAGCCAAGAGGAGTTGGGGGGGTACGAGCAGTACTTC. Protein sequence: CASSQEELGGYEQYF.